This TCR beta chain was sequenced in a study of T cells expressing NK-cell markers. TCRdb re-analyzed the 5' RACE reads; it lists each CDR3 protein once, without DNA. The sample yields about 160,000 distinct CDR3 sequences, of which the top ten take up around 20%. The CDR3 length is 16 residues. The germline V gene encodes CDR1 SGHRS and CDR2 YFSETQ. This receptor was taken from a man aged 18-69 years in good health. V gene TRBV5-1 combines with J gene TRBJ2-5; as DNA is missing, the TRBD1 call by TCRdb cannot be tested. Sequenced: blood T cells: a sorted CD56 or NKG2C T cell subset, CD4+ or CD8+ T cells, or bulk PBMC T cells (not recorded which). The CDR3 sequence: CASSHRDRGNQETQYF. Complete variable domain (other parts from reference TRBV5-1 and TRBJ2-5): KAGVTQTPRYLIKTRGQQVTLSCSPISGHRSVSWYQQTPGQGLQFLFEYFSETQRNKGNFPGRFSGRQFSNSRSEMNVSTLELGDSALYLCASSHRDRGNQETQYFGPGTRLLVL.